One sample yielded the 27 T cell receptor beta chains listed below, sequenced in a study of blood T cell repertoires in COVID-19. Repertoires were generated with immunoSEQ multiplex PCR, while TCRdb's copy carries only in-frame clones and drops some. The table includes about 220,000 clones, 85% to 90% detected once. Source material: PBMCs or T cells enriched from blood (not recorded which). The receptors were gathered from a woman aged 45-60 years with acute COVID-19.

The rearrangement links TRBV5-1 to TRBJ2-1; possible D gene TRBD1, 5 bases. Looked up from germline, CDR1 is SGHRS and CDR2 is YFSETQ. The V gene lost 0 bases and the J gene lost 6 bases, with 13 bases spanning the gap. The CDR3 sequence is 15 residues long. The CDR3 here is CASSLEGLGFNEQFF. The CDR3 DNA follows: TGCGCCAGCAGCTTGGAGGGGCTAGGGTTCAATGAGCAGTTCTTC.

The V gene is TRBV28, the J gene TRBJ1-2; 12 bases agree with TRBD1. CDR1 is MDHEN, CDR2 SYDVKM, per germline. CDR3 length equals 15 residues. V shed 6 bases and J 7 bases; nucleotides not matched to a gene: 9. CDR3 sequence reads: CASSPWDRGPAGYTF. CDR3 nucleotide sequence: TGTGCCAGCAGCCCCTGGGACAGGGGGCCGGCTGGCTACACCTTC.

The genes are TRBV13 and TRBJ2-7, with 12 bases aligning to TRBD2. Germline V gene sequence: CDR1 PRHDT, CDR2 FYEKMQ (reference sequence). V was pared by 5 bases and J by 0 bases, with 8 bases of the junction left unmatched. This CDR3 has 17 residues. The CDR3 here is CASSRTSGIQASYEQYF. CDR3 DNA sequence: TGTGCCAGCAGCAGGACTAGCGGGATCCAAGCCTCCTACGAGCAGTACTTC.

This CDR3 is CASSLRSGRAEEQFF. CDR3 DNA: TGTGCCAGCAGCTTGCGTAGCGGGAGGGCCGAGGAGCAGTTCTTC. The V gene is TRBV5-8, the J gene TRBJ2-1, with TRBD2 matching over 11 bases. Unmatched junction bases numbered 7, after V lost 1 base and J lost 10 bases. The germline V gene has CDR1 SGHTS and CDR2 YDEGEE. The CDR3 extends over 15 amino acids.

The sample holds many counts of this clone. The chain employs TRBV15 and TRBJ2-7; D uncertain. Germline V gene sequence: CDR1 LNHNV, CDR2 YYDKDF (reference sequence). CDR3 length: 14 amino acids. V lost 0 bases, J lost 1 base, and 7 bases lay in between. In DNA, the CDR3 is TGTGCCACCAGCAGAGAATTTAATTCCTACGAGCAGTACTTC. Amino acids: CATSREFNSYEQYF.

This clone was recorded once. CDR3 loop: CASSPLGTGGPNTEAFF. In DNA form, the CDR3 reads TGTGCCAGCAGCCCTCTCGGGACAGGGGGCCCGAACACTGAAGCTTTCTTT. The chain links TRBV6-2 or TRBV6-3 to TRBJ1-1; 12 positions agree with TRBD1. The CDR3 has 17 residues. Germline V gives CDR1 MNHEY, CDR2 SVGEGT. J gave up 1 base and V 6 bases, and 9 bases lay outside the gene matches.

This clone was seen only a few times. V is TRBV7-6 and J is TRBJ2-7, with 8 bases identical to TRBD2. Germline assignment: CDR1 SGHVS and CDR2 FNYEAQ. The CDR3 is made up of 17 amino acids. Unmatched junction bases numbered 13, after V lost 1 base and J lost 5 bases. Here the CDR3 reads CASSLVLREGRLHEQYF. CDR3 bases: TGTGCCAGCAGCTTAGTTTTACGGGAGGGCCGCCTCCACGAGCAGTACTTC.

The chain is built from TRBV19 and TRBJ2-1; 13 positions agree with TRBD2. CDR1 is LNHDA, CDR2 SQIVND, per germline (reference sequence). The CDR3 is 15 residues long. After removal of 4 bases from V and 10 bases from J, the junction contained 7 bases not matched to a gene. CDR3 bases: TGTGCCAGTAGTACTTTTGGGACTAGCGGGATCGAGCAGTTCTTC. Its protein product is CASSTFGTSGIEQFF.

This clone has a single count. The V gene is TRBV7-2, the J gene TRBJ1-1; a possible D gene is TRBD1 (6 bases). The CDR3 totals 15 residues. Germline V lookup: CDR1 SGHTA, CDR2 FQGNSA. V was cut by 2 bases and J by 3 bases, with 13 bases left in between. The CDR3 bases are TGTGCCAGCAGCTTACAGGGGTTTGGGTACACTGAAGCTTTCTTT. Encoded protein: CASSLQGFGYTEAFF.

This chain connects TRBV2 to TRBJ1-4; a weak D match, TRBD1 (6 bases). In germline, CDR1 is SNHLY, CDR2 FYNNEI. The CDR3 contains 16 residues. Trimming shortened V by 5 bases and J by 3 bases, and 16 bases separated the two germline ends. CDR3 DNA: TGTGCCAGCAGTCCCCCCGGGGGGGCGGCTAATGAAAAACTGTTTTTT. The encoded protein is CASSPPGGAANEKLFF.

The chain is built from TRBV7-9 and TRBJ2-7, with D possibly TRBD1 on 5 matching bases. Germline V gene lookup returns CDR1 SEHNR and CDR2 FQNEAQ (reference sequence). CDR3 size: 16 residues. The V and J ends lost 1 base and 2 bases respectively, with 15 bases between them. DNA of the CDR3: TGTGCCAGCAGCTTAGGCTGGGGCGCAGGTACCTACGAGCAGTACTTC. As protein: CASSLGWGAGTYEQYF.

The J gene is TRBJ2-3, the V gene TRBV19; perhaps TRBD2 as D (5 bases). Per germline, CDR1 LNHDA and CDR2 SQIVND (reference sequence). Between the trimmed V and J ends, which lost 1 base and 4 bases, there was a span of 12 bases. The CDR3 is 15 amino acids. The CDR3 DNA reads as TGTGCCAGTAGTATAGCTCTTGTGAGGGCAGATACGCAGTATTTT. It encodes CASSIALVRADTQYF. Variable domain in full (rest from reference TRBV19 and TRBJ2-3): DGGITQSPKYLFRKEGQNVTLSCEQNLNHDAMYWYRQDPGQGLRLIYYSQIVNDFQKGDIAEGYSVSREKKESFPLTVTSAQKNPTAFYLCASSIALVRADTQYFGPGTRLTVL.

This rearrangement joins TRBV19 to TRBJ2-7; TRBD1 is a possible D gene (8 bases). Germline V gene data show CDR1 as LNHDA and CDR2 as SQIVND (reference sequence). Trimming stripped 3 bases from V and 2 bases from J, with 14 bases between. The CDR3 loop spans 15 amino acids. The CDR3 DNA sequence: TGTGCCAGTAGTATCTCAACAGGGGGGGCCTACGAGCAGTACTTC. Translating it yields CASSISTGGAYEQYF. The full variable domain, with the rest looked up from reference TRBV19 and TRBJ2-7, is DGGITQSPKYLFRKEGQNVTLSCEQNLNHDAMYWYRQDPGQGLRLIYYSQIVNDFQKGDIAEGYSVSREKKESFPLTVTSAQKNPTAFYLCASSISTGGAYEQYFGPGTRLTVT.

This chain uses TRBV27 with TRBJ1-1, with D possibly TRBD1 on 5 matching bases. Germline CDR1 is MNHEY and CDR2 is SMNVEV (reference sequence). The CDR3 loop spans 14 amino acids. The V end was cut by 2 bases, the J end by 4 bases, with 11 bases between. This CDR3 is CASSLIDGGTEAFF. Written as DNA, the CDR3 is TGTGCCAGCAGTTTAATCGACGGGGGCACTGAAGCTTTCTTT.

The chain employs TRBV12-2 and TRBJ1-1; no DNA check was done on the table's D call, TRBD1. TRBV12-2 is a pseudogene. The CDR3 covers 16 residues. In nucleotides, the CDR3 is TGTGCAAGTCGCTTGTGGGGACAGGGATACCCCACTGAAGCTTTCTTT. It encodes CASRLWGQGYPTEAFF.

The chain combines TRBV18 with TRBJ2-3, with D maybe TRBD2 (6 bases). The CDR3 extends over 15 amino acids. Deletions cut 2 bases from V and 1 base from J, with 10 bases between. Germline V gene lookup returns CDR1 KGHSH and CDR2 LQKENI. The CDR3 protein is CASSPRAGRTDTQYF. CDR3 coding DNA: TGTGCCAGCTCACCAAGGGCGGGACGCACAGATACGCAGTATTTT.

This chain uses TRBV11-3 with TRBJ2-2; D gene uncertain. V shed 0 bases and J shed 1 base, with 6 bases lying between them. The germline gives CDR1 SGHNT, CDR2 YENEEA. This CDR3 is built from 15 residues. The CDR3 DNA reads TGTGCCAGCAGCTTAGATCCGGGGAACACCGGGGAGCTGTTTTTT. It codes for CASSLDPGNTGELFF.

Written as DNA, the CDR3 is TGTGCCAGCAGCGGACGAAGTGTGGGGGACACCGGGGAGCAGTACTTC. This encodes CASSGRSVGDTGEQYF. The chain couples TRBV3-1 (or the pseudogene TRBV3-2) to TRBJ2-7; a weak D match, TRBD1 (6 bases). Germline values: CDR1 LGHDT, CDR2 YNNKEL (reference sequence). V lost 5 bases and J 7 bases, leaving 24 bases between the germline ends. This CDR3 contains 16 residues.

The rearrangement links TRBV2 to TRBJ2-1; TRBD2 might be the D (6 bases). Germline V gene sequence: CDR1 SNHLY, CDR2 FYNNEI. The CDR3 totals 19 residues. V lost 3 bases and J 1 base, leaving 22 bases between the germline ends. The DNA of the CDR3 is TGTGCCAGCAGTGACGTTAGCCGGATCCGGCGGGGATCCTACAATGAGCAGTTCTTC. Translated: CASSDVSRIRRGSYNEQFF.

The chain has TRBV2 and TRBJ2-4; TRBD2 agrees at 9 bases. CDR3 length: 16 residues. V shed 8 bases, J shed 9 bases, and the junction held 17 bases outside the gene matches. Germline CDR1 is SNHLY and CDR2 is FYNNEI. CDR3 DNA: TGTGCCAGCGTGGATTACTACGCGGGAGGGCCTGGCATTCAGTACTTC. Translation: CASVDYYAGGPGIQYF.

The chain has TRBV19 and TRBJ1-1; 7 bases line up with TRBD1. The CDR3 spans 13 residues. The V gene's germline CDR1 is LNHDA and CDR2 SQIVND (reference sequence). Unmatched junction bases numbered 3, after V lost 8 bases and J lost 0 bases. CDR3 sequence reads: CASEGQLNTEAFF. In DNA form, the CDR3 reads TGTGCCAGTGAGGGACAGCTGAACACTGAAGCTTTCTTT.

This chain links TRBV30 with TRBJ2-2; maybe TRBD2 (6 bases). CDR3 length: 16 residues. V was shortened by 3 bases and J by 4 bases, with 18 bases between the two germline ends. From germline, CDR1 is GTSNPN and CDR2 SVGIG (reference sequence). CDR3 bases: TGTGCCTGGAGGCGCTCCGGGACTCTTCTCACCGGGGAGCTGTTTTTT. Its protein is CAWRRSGTLLTGELFF. The whole variable domain, remainder taken from reference TRBV30 and TRBJ2-2, is SQTIHQWPATLVQPVGSPLSLECTVEGTSNPNLYWYRQAAGRGLQLLFYSVGIGQISSEVPQNLSASRPQDRQFILSSKKLLLSDSGFYLCAWRRSGTLLTGELFFGEGSRLTVL.

Note on this clone: The junction departs from the called germline gene at one end, perhaps through a read error. The gene calls are TRBV7-7 and TRBJ2-7, with D possibly TRBD2 on 5 matching bases. Germline V lookup: CDR1 SSHAT, CDR2 FNYEAQ (reference sequence). CDR3 size: 13 residues. The CDR3 DNA follows: TGTGCTAGCAGCTTAGTCCCCGGGAACGAGCAGTACTTC. Amino acid sequence: CASSLVPGNEQYF.

V usage is TRBV27 and J usage is TRBJ2-7; perhaps TRBD1 as D (6 bases). V lost 4 bases and J lost 4, with 20 bases in between. This CDR3 region has 16 residues. Germline lookup yields CDR1 MNHEY and CDR2 SMNVEV (reference sequence). This CDR3 is CASSSPSTGPPYEQYF. Written as DNA, the CDR3 is TGTGCCAGCAGTTCCCCTTCGACAGGACCCCCTTACGAGCAGTACTTC.

The chain recombines TRBV10-3 with TRBJ1-1; TRBD1 might be the D (5 bases). This CDR3 spans 15 amino acids. V shed 3 bases and J shed 0 bases, with 11 bases lying between them. Per germline, CDR1 ENHRY and CDR2 SYGVKD. CDR3 DNA sequence: TGTGCCATCAGTGACAGGGCAAGGATGAACACTGAAGCTTTCTTT. Its translation is CAISDRARMNTEAFF.

The J gene is TRBJ2-1, the V gene TRBV18, with D perhaps TRBD1 (5 bases). CDR3 length: 16 amino acids. V lost 2 bases and J 5 bases, leaving 16 bases between the germline ends. Germline V CDR1 and CDR2: KGHSH, LQKENI. The CDR3 sequence is CASSPLSLGAHNEQFF. Written as DNA, the CDR3 is TGTGCCAGCTCACCATTGTCTTTAGGGGCCCACAATGAGCAGTTCTTC.

The chain has TRBV28 and TRBJ1-5, with TRBD1 matching over 9 bases. Trimming removed 5 bases from V and 2 bases from J; junction bases left unmatched: 4. This CDR3 has 15 residues. Germline V lookup: CDR1 MDHEN, CDR2 SYDVKM. Here the CDR3 DNA reads TGTGCCAGCAGTCGGGACAGGGAGGGCAATCAGCCCCAGCATTTT. Translated: CASSRDREGNQPQHF.